The source of this T cell receptor (beta chain) is a study of patients and donors after allogeneic stem cell transplantation. Trimming removed 6 bases from V and 1 base from J; junction bases left unmatched: 6. CDR3 length equals 18 residues. The V gene's germline CDR1 is LGHNA and CDR2 YNFKEQ. TCRdb called the RT-PCR reads again in MiXCR, with one record for every CDR3 protein. This sample has about a million distinct CDR3 sequences; approximately 18% occur once, and the top ten carry approximately 5.9%. The specimen was blood, either unsorted or a sorted T cell fraction (not recorded which). V is TRBV4-2 and J is TRBJ2-2; 15 bases are shared with TRBD2. This sequence was found in a human donor who was either an allogeneic HSCT recipient or a stem cell or donor lymphocyte infusion donor (not recorded which). It is not recorded whose cells these are; they may come from a transplant donor. CDR3 in DNA: TGTGCCAGCAGTTCCCTGGGACTAGCGGGAGGGAACACCGGGGAGCTGTTTTTT. As protein: CASSSLGLAGGNTGELFF.